Below, one TCR beta chain is given with its context. Its antigen is undetermined. The data originate from a study of T cell responses to AZD1222 COVID-19 vaccine. Sequencing used immunoSEQ multiplex PCR; TCRdb keeps in-frame clones, though not all of them. Of about 140,000 clones detected, roughly 92% appear once; the ten largest clones hold about 3.8%. CDR1 and CDR2 from the germline V gene are SGHRS and YFSETQ. This CDR3 is built from 17 residues. V was clipped by 0 bases and J by 0 bases, with 12 bases between them. Findings and limits, study-wide: Donors, mostly white British, included more females; clonal diversity was possibly underestimated.

The receptor comes from an adult who received the AZD1222 COVID-19 vaccine. The gene calls are TRBV5-1 and TRBJ1-4; D perhaps matches TRBD1 (6 bases). Sequences were derived from peripheral blood, sampled 28 days after the second AZD1222 dose. CDR3 loop: CASSLGYREATNEKLFF. The DNA for the CDR3 is TGCGCCAGCAGCTTGGGCTACAGGGAGGCAACTAATGAAAAACTGTTTTTT.